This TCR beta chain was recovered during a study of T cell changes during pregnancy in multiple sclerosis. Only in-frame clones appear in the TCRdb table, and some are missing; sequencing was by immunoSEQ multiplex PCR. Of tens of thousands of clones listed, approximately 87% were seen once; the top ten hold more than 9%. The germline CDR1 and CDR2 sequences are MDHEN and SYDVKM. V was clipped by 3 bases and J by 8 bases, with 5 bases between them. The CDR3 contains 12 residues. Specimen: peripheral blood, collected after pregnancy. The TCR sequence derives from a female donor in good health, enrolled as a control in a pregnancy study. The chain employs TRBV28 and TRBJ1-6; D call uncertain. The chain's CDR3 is CASSFQDSPLHF. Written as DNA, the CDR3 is TGTGCCAGCAGTTTCCAGGATTCACCCCTCCACTTT. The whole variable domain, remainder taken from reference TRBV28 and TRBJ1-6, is DVKVTQSSRYLVKRTGEKVFLECVQDMDHENMFWYRQDPGLGLRLIYFSYDVKMKEKGDIPEGYSVSREKKERFSLILESASTNQTSMYLCASSFQDSPLHFGNGTRLTVT.